These T cell receptor beta chains were read from a single sample in a study of T cells in Graves' hyperthyroidism and ophthalmopathy. TCRdb re-called the multiplex PCR reads with MiXCR, one entry per CDR3 protein. The data contain hundreds of thousands of distinct CDR3 sequences, 45% of them singletons. The sample consisted of peripheral blood or thyroid tissue (not recorded which). Receptor source: an adult man with Graves' disease, either hyperthyroidism or ophthalmopathy (not recorded which). Both conserved end residues are part of each CDR3. D genes are given only for firm matches. Expanded clones get a size class; other rows say once, few or many, or leave the size out.

J	V	size	D	DNA	CDR3
TRBJ1-3	TRBV2	few	NA	TGTGCCTGGAGTGTAGGCGGAGGCTTCTCTGGAAACACCATATATTTT	CAWSVGGGFSGNTIYF
TRBJ2-5	TRBV7-3	NA	NA	TGTGCCAGCAGCCCCACGGGCCAAACCACCCGAGAGACCCAGTACTTC	CASSPTGQTTRETQYF
TRBJ2-2	TRBV6-6	NA	NA	TGTGCCAGCAGTTCTGCGAACACCGGGGAGCTGTTTTTT	CASSSANTGELFF
TRBJ2-7	TRBV2	many	NA	TGTGCCAGCAGTGAGACACCCACCGGGCAGTACTTC	CASSETPTGQYF
TRBJ2-7	TRBV25-1	NA	TRBD2	TGTGCCAGCAGCGGCCGACTAGCGGGGGGGCCCGACGAGCAGTACTTC	CASSGRLAGGPDEQYF
TRBJ2-5	TRBV7-8	NA	NA	TGTGCCAGCAGCCAACTTGTCTCGGGACAAGAGACCCAGTACTTC	CASSQLVSGQETQYF
TRBJ1-4	TRBV20-1	once	NA	TGCAGTGCTAGAGAGAGGGGGACTAATGAAAAACTGTTTTTT	CSARERGTNEKLFF
TRBJ1-5	TRBV19	few	NA	TGTGCCAGTAGTATCAGGGTAAGGTTGCTTAATCAGCCCCAGCATTTT	CASSIRVRLLNQPQHF
TRBJ1-5	TRBV12-3/TRBV12-4	NA	NA	TGTGCCAGCAGTTTAATAATGGGATTTGTTAATCAGCCCCAGCATTTT	CASSLIMGFVNQPQHF
TRBJ1-5	TRBV25-1	NA	NA	TGTGCCAGCAGTGAATATAATAGCAATCAGCCCCAGCATTTT	CASSEYNSNQPQHF
TRBJ2-7	TRBV7-2	few	NA	TGTGCCAGCAGCTTAGATGGGACGGACTACGAGCAGTACTTC	CASSLDGTDYEQYF
TRBJ2-5	TRBV29-1	many	TRBD1	TGCAGCGTTGAACGAGGGACAGGGCTACGGGAGACCCAGTACTTC	CSVERGTGLRETQYF
TRBJ1-1	TRBV11-1	NA	TRBD1	TGTGCCAGCAGCACCCGGGACAGGGGTCATGGTGGCACTGAAGCTTTCTTT	CASSTRDRGHGGTEAFF
TRBJ2-7	TRBV7-9	many	NA	TGTGCCAGCAGCGGCCGCCGGGACGAGCAGTACTTC	CASSGRRDEQYF
TRBJ1-2	TRBV15	many	NA	TGTGCCACCAGCAGAGATCGGTCGTCAGCTTATGGCTACACCTTC	CATSRDRSSAYGYTF
TRBJ1-2	TRBV2	NA	TRBD1	TGTGCCAGCAGCCGGACAGGATGGGGGGATGGCTACACCTTC	CASSRTGWGDGYTF
TRBJ1-1	TRBV7-9	NA	NA	TGTGCCAGCAGTCCCACAGGGCCTGGTGAAGCTTTCTTT	CASSPTGPGEAFF
TRBJ1-1	TRBV12-3/TRBV12-4	NA	TRBD1	TGTGCCAGCAGACAGTGGACAGGGGACACTGAAGCTTTCTTT	CASRQWTGDTEAFF
TRBJ2-5	TRBV9	NA	NA	TGTGCCAGCAGCCAAGTGGGTTTAAGAGAGACCCAGTACTTC	CASSQVGLRETQYF
TRBJ2-7	TRBV7-6	NA	NA	TGTGCCAGCAGCTTAGTGGCAGGGGACGAGCAGTACTTC	CASSLVAGDEQYF
TRBJ1-5	TRBV7-9	few	NA	TGTGCCAGCAGCCGGCGGGACGATCAGCCCCAGCATTTT	CASSRRDDQPQHF
TRBJ2-7	TRBV9	NA	TRBD2	TGCGCCAGCAGCAATTCGTTACTAGCGGGGGGCAACGACGAGCAGTACTTC	CASSNSLLAGGNDEQYF
TRBJ1-1	TRBV20-1	NA	NA	TGCAGTGCTAGAGCAGGAGGAAACACTGAAGCTTTCTTT	CSARAGGNTEAFF
TRBJ1-3	TRBV7-9	NA	NA	TGTGCCAGCAGCTTAGCCTTCGGAAACACCATATATTTT	CASSLAFGNTIYF
TRBJ1-2	TRBV28	few	NA	TGTGCCAGCAGTTTGACAGATTTTTCATTCACCTTC	CASSLTDFSFTF
TRBJ2-2	TRBV6-5	NA	NA	TGTGCCAGCAGTTACAGGGGAGTGAACACCGGGGAGCTGTTTTTT	CASSYRGVNTGELFF
TRBJ1-5	TRBV2	NA	TRBD1	TGTGCCAGCACGGAGGACAGGGGAGGTTATCAGCCCCAGCATTTT	CASTEDRGGYQPQHF
TRBJ1-2	TRBV27	NA	NA	TGTGCCAGCAGTTTAAGGATGACTGGGGGCGGCTACACCTTC	CASSLRMTGGGYTF
TRBJ2-7	TRBV9	NA	NA	TGTGCCAGCAGCTCGGACGTCCGATCCTACGAGCAGTACTTC	CASSSDVRSYEQYF
TRBJ1-6	TRBV15	NA	NA	TGTGCCACCAGCAGTGCTAGAGCCGACACGCTTAATTCACCCCTCCACTTT	CATSSARADTLNSPLHF
TRBJ1-4	TRBV15	NA	NA	TGTGCCACCAGCAGAGTAGAAGACGTTTGGGCGAATGAAAAACTGTTTTTT	CATSRVEDVWANEKLFF
TRBJ1-5	TRBV7-9	many	NA	TGTGCCAGCAGCCCAGGGGTCTCTAATCAGCCCCAGCATTTT	CASSPGVSNQPQHF
TRBJ2-5	TRBV6-5	NA	TRBD1	TGTGCCAGCTCACCGTCGATAGGACAGGGGCCCTCGACCCAGTACTTC	CASSPSIGQGPSTQYF
TRBJ2-5	TRBV20-1	NA	TRBD2	TGCAGTGCCCGAGGGACTAGTGGTTTGGGCTTACAAGAGACCCAGTACTTC	CSARGTSGLGLQETQYF
TRBJ1-2	TRBV12-3/TRBV12-4	many	NA	TGTGCCAGCAGCCCTACAGGGCCCTACGGCTACACCTTC	CASSPTGPYGYTF
TRBJ1-3	TRBV7-9	NA	NA	TGTGCCAGCAGTTACGAGGGGGGAAGTGGTGGCTACACCATATATTTT	CASSYEGGSGGYTIYF
TRBJ2-7	TRBV10-3	many	TRBD2	TGTGCCGCCGGACTAGCGGGAGGCTACGAGCAGTACTTC	CAAGLAGGYEQYF
TRBJ1-2	TRBV29-1	NA	NA	TGCAGCGTTCAGGGGAACTCTAACTATGGCTACACCTTC	CSVQGNSNYGYTF
TRBJ1-3	TRBV5-1	NA	NA	TGCGCCAGCAGCTTGGAACCCACGGGCTCTGGAAACACCATATATTTT	CASSLEPTGSGNTIYF
TRBJ2-7	TRBV6-6	NA	NA	TGTGCCAGCAGAGCACCAACCGGGAATCTGTCCTTC	CASRAPTGNLSF
TRBJ1-4	TRBV2	once	NA	TGTGCCAGCAGCGGGGGGGCTAATGAAAAACTGTTTTTT	CASSGGANEKLFF
TRBJ1-5	TRBV24-1	NA	NA	TGTGCCAGCAGTGTTCAGGGAGGAGTTAGCAATCAGCCCCAGCATTTT	CASSVQGGVSNQPQHF
TRBJ2-2	TRBV19	many	TRBD2	TGTGCCAGTAGCCCACTAGCGGGAGGAACCGGGGAGCTGTTTTTT	CASSPLAGGTGELFF
TRBJ2-7	TRBV9	once	TRBD1	TGTGCCAATACCGGGACAGACAACGAGCAGTACTTC	CANTGTDNEQYF